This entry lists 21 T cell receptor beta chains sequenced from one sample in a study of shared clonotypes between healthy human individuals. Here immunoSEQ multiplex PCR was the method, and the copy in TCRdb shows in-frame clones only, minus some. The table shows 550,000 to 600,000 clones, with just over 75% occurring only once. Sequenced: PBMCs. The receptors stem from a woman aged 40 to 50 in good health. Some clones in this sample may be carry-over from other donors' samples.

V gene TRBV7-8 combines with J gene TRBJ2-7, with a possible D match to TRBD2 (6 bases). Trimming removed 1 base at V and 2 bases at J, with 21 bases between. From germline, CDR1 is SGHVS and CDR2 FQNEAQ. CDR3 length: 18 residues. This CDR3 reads CASSLGGKTSHRTYEQYF. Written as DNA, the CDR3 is TGTGCCAGCAGCTTAGGAGGAAAGACTAGTCATCGAACCTACGAGCAGTACTTC.

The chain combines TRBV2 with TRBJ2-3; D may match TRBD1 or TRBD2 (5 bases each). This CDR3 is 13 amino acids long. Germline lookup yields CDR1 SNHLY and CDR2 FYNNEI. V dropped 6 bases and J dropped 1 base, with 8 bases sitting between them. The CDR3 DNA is TGTGCCAGCAGCGGGGACCGCACAGATACGCAGTATTTT. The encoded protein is CASSGDRTDTQYF.

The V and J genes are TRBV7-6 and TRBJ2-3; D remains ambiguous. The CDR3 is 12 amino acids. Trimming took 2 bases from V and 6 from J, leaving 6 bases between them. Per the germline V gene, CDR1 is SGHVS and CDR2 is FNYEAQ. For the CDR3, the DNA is TGTGCCAGCAGCTTATTGAGGGATACGCAGTATTTT. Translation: CASSLLRDTQYF.

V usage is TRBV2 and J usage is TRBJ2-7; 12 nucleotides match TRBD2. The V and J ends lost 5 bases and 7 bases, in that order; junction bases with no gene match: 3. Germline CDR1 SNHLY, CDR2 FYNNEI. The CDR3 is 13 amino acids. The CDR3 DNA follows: TGTGCCAGCAGTAATGGACTAGCGGGAGAGCAGTACTTC. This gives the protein CASSNGLAGEQYF.

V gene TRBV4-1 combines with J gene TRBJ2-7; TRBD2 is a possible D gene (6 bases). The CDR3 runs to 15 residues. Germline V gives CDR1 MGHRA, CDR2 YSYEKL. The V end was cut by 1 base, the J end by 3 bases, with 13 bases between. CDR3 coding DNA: TGCGCCAGCAGCCAAGGGCAGGGAGGCCACTACGAGCAGTACTTC. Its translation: CASSQGQGGHYEQYF.

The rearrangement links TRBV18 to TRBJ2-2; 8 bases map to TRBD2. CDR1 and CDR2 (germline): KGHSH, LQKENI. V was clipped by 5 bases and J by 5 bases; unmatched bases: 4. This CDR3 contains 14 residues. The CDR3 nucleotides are TGTGCCAGCTCATCACTAGCGGCTACCGGGGAGCTGTTTTTT. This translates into CASSSLAATGELFF.

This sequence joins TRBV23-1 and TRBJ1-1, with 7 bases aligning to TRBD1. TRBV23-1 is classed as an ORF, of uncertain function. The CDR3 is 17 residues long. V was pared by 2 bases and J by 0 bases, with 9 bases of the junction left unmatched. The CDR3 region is CASSQPAPQGVNTEAFF. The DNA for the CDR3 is TGCGCCAGCAGTCAACCCGCCCCCCAGGGGGTGAACACTGAAGCTTTCTTT.

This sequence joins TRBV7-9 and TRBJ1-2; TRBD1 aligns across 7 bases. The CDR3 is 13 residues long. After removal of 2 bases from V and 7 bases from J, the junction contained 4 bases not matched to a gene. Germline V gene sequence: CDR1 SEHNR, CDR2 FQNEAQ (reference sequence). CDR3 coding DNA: TGTGCCAGCAGCTTAAGGGGGCGCGGTGGCTACACCTTC. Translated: CASSLRGRGGYTF.

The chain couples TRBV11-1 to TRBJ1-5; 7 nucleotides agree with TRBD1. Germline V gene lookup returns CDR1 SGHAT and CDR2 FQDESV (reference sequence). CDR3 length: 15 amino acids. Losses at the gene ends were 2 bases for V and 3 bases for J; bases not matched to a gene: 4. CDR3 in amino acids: CASSLSGQDNQPQHF. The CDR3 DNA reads TGTGCCAGCAGCTTATCCGGACAGGACAATCAGCCCCAGCATTTT.

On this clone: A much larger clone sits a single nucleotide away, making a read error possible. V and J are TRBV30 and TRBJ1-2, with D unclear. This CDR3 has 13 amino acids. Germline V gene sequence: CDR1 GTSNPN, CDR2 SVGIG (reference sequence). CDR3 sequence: CAWSVLTNYGYIF. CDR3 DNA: TGTGCCTGGAGTGTATTAACAAACTATGGCTACATCTTC.

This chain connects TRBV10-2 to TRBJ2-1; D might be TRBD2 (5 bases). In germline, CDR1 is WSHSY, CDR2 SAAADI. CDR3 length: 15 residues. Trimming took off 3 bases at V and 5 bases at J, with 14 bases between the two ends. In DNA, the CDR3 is TGCGCCAGCAGTGACTTTCTAGGGAGAAACAATGAGCAGTTCTTC. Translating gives CASSDFLGRNNEQFF.

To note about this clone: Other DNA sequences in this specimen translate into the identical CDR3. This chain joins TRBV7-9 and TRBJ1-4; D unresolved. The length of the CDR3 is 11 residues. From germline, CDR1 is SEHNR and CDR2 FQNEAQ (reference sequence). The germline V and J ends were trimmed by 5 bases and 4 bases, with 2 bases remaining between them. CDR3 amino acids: CASSLNEKLFF. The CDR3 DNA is TGTGCCAGCAGCCTTAATGAAAAACTGTTTTTT.

Here the CDR3 reads CASSAGTVPYEQYF. The CDR3 nucleotides read TGTGCCAGCAGTGCAGGGACTGTCCCCTACGAGCAGTACTTC. This sequence joins TRBV2 and TRBJ2-7; D is perhaps TRBD2 (6 bases). The CDR3 contains 14 residues. V was pared by 4 bases and J by 2 bases, with 12 bases between. Germline assignment: CDR1 SNHLY and CDR2 FYNNEI.

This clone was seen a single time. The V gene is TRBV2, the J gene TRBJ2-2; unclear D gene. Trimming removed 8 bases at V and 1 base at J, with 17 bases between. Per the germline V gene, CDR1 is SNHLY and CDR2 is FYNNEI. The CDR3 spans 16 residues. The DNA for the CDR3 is TGTGCCAGCCCCGAAAGGTCAACAATGAACACCGGGGAGCTGTTTTTT. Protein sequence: CASPERSTMNTGELFF. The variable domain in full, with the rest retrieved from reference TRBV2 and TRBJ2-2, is EPEVTQTPSHQVTQMGQEVILRCVPISNHLYFYWYRQILGQKVEFLVSFYNNEISEKSEIFDDQFSVERPDGSNFTLKIRSTKLEDSAMYFCASPERSTMNTGELFFGEGSRLTVL.

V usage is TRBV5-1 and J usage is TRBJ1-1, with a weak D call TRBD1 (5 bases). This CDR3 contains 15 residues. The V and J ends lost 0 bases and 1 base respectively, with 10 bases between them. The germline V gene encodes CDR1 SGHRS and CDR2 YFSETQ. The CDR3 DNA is TGCGCCAGCAGCTTGGCGATAGGGACGAACACTGAAGCTTTCTTT. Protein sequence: CASSLAIGTNTEAFF.

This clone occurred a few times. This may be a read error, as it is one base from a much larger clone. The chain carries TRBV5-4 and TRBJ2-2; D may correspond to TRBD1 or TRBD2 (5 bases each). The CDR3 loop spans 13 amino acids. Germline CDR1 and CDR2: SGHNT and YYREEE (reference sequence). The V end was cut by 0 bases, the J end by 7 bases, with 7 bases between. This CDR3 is CASSLGGCGELFF. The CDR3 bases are TGTGCCAGCAGCTTGGGGGGGTGCGGGGAGCTGTTTTTT.

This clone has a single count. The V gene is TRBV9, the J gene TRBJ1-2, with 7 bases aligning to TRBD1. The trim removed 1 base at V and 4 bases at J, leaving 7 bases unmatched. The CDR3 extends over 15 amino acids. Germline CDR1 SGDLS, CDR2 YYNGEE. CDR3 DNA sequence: TGTGCCAGCAGCGTATCCGGGACAGAGTCCTATGGCTACACCTTC. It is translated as CASSVSGTESYGYTF.

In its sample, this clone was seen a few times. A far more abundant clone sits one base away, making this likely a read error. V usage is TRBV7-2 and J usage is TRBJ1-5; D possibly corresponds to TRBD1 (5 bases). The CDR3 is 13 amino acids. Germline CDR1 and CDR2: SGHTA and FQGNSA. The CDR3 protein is CASSIRGDQHQHF. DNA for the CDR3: TGTGCCAGCAGCATAAGGGGTGATCAGCACCAGCATTTT.

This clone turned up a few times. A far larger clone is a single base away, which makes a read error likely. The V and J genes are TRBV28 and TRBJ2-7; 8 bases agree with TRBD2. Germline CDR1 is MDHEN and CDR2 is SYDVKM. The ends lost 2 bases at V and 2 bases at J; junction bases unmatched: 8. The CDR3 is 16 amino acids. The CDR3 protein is CASSLGVAGPPYEQYF. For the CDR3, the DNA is TGTGCCAGCAGTTTAGGGGTAGCGGGACCTCCCTACGAGCAGTACTTC.

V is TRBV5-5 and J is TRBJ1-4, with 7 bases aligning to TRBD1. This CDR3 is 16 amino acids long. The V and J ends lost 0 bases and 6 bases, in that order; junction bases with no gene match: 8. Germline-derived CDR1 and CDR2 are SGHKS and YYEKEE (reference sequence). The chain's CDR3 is CASSLDTGQMDEKLFF. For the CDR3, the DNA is TGTGCCAGCAGCTTGGATACGGGACAGATGGATGAAAAACTGTTTTTT.

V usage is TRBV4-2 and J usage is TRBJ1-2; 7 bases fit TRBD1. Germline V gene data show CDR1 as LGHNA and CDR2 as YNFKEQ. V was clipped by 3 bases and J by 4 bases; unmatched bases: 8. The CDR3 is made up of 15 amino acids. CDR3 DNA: TGTGCCAGCAGCCAGCAGGGGGAAATGGGCTATGGCTACACCTTC. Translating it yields CASSQQGEMGYGYTF.